This T cell receptor beta chain is from a study of T cell repertoires in cytomegalovirus infection. This clonotype occurred many times. MiXCR, applied by TCRdb to the reads, yields one record per CDR3 protein. This table holds 500,000 to 600,000 distinct CDR3 sequences, about 15% found once. CDR1 is SGHAT and CDR2 is FQNNGV in the germline V gene. The ends lost 5 bases at V and 2 bases at J; junction bases unmatched: 9. The CDR3 consists of 16 residues. This sequence was found in a human donor in good health (CMV status not recorded). Some clones in this sample may be carry-over from other donors' samples. Specimen: CD8+ T cells from PBMCs. The chain employs TRBV11-2 and TRBJ2-7; 10 bases match TRBD1. DNA of the CDR3: TGTGCCAGCAGCCAGACAGGGGGCGCGGCCACCTACGAGCAGTACTTC. Translating gives CASSQTGGAATYEQYF.